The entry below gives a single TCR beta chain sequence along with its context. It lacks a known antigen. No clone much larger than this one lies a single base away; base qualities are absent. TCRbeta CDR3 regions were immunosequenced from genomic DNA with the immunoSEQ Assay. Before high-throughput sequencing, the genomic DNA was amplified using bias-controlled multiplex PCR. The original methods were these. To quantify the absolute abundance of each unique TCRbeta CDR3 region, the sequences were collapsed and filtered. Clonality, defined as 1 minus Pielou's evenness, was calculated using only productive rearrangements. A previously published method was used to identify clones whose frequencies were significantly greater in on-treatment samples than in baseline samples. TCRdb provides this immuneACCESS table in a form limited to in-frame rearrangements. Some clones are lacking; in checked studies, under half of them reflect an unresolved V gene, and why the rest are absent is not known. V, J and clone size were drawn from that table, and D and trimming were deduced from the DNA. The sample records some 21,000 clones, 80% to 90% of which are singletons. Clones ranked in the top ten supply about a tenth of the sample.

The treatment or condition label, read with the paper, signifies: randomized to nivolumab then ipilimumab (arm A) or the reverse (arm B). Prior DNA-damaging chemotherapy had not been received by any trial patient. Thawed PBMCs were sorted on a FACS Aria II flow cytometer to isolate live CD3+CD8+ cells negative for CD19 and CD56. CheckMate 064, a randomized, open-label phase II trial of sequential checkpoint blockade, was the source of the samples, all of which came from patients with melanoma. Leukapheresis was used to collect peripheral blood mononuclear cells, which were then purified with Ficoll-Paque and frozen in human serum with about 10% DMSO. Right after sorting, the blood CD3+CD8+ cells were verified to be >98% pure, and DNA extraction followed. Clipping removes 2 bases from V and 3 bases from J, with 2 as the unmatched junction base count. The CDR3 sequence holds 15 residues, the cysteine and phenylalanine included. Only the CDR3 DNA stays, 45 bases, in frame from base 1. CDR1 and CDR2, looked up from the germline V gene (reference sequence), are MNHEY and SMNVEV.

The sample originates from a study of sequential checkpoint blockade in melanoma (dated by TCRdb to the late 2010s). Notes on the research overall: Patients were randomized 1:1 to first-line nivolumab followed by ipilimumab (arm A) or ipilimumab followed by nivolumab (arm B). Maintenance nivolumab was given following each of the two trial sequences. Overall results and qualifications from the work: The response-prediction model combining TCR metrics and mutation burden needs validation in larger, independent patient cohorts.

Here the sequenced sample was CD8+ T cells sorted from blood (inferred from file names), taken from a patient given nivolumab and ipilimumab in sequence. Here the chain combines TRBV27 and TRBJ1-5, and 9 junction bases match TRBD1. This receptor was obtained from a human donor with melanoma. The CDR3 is CASSLGTGLNQPQHF. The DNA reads TGTGCCAGCAGTTTAGGGACAGGGCTCAATCAGCCCCAGCATTTT.